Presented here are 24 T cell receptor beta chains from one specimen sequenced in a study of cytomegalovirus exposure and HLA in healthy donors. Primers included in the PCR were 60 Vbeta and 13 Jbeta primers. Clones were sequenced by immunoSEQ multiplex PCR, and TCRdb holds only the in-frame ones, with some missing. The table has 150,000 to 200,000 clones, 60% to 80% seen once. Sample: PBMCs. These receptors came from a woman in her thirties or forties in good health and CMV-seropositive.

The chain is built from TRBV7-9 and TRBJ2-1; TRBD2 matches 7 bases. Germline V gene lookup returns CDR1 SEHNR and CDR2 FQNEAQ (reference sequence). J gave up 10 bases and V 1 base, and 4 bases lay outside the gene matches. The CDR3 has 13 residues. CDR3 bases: TGTGCCAGCAGCTTAGGGACTAGGAACGAGCAGTTCTTC. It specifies CASSLGTRNEQFF.

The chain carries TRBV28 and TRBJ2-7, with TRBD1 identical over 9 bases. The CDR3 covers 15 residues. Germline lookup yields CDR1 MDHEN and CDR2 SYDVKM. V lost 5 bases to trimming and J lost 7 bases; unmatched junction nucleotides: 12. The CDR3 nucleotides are TGTGCCAGCAGTCGTACAGGGGGCTTGGTGTGGGAGCAGTACTTC. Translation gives CASSRTGGLVWEQYF.

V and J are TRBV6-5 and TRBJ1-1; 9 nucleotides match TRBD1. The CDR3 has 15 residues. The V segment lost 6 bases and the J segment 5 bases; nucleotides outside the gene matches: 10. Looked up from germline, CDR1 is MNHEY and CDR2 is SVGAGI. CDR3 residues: CASRKIQGARTEAFF. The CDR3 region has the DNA TGTGCCAGCAGGAAAATACAGGGGGCTAGGACTGAAGCTTTCTTT.

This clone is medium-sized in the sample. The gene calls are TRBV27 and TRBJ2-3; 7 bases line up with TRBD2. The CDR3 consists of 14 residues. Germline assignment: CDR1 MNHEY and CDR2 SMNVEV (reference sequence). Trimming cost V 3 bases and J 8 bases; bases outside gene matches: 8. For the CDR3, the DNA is TGTGCCAGCAGTTTGGGGGGAGGGAGCTTTACGCAGTATTTT. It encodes CASSLGGGSFTQYF.

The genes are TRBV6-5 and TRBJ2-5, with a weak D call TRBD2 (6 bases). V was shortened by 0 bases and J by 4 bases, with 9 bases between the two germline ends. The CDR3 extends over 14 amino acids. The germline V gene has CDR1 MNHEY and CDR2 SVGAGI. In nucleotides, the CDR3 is TGTGCCAGCAGTTACTCCTCCGGGGGAGAGACCCAGTACTTC. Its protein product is CASSYSSGGETQYF.

In DNA, the CDR3 is TGCGCCAGCAGCCGGGACAGGCGTACCTACGAGCAGTACTTC. Translation: CASSRDRRTYEQYF. The V and J genes are TRBV5-1 and TRBJ2-7; 8 positions match TRBD1. The J segment lost 2 bases and the V segment lost 4 bases, leaving 5 bases of the junction unmatched. Germline V lookup: CDR1 SGHRS, CDR2 YFSETQ. This CDR3 has 14 amino acids.

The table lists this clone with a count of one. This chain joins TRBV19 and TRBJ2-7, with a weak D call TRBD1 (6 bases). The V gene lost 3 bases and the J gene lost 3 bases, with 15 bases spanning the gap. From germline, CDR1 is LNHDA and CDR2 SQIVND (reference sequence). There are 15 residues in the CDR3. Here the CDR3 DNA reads TGTGCCAGTAGTATTAGTCAGGGGATTCTCTACGAGCAGTACTTC. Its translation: CASSISQGILYEQYF.

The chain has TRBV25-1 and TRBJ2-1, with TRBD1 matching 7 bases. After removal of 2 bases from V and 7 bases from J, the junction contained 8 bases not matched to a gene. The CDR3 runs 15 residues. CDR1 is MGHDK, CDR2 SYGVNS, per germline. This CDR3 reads CASSERKGGSNEQFF. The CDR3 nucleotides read TGTGCCAGCAGTGAACGGAAAGGGGGCTCGAATGAGCAGTTCTTC.

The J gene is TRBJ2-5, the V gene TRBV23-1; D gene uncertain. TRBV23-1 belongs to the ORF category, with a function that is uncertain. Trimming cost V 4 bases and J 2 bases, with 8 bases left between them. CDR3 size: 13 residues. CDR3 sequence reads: CASSLRSQETQYF. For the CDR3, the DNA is TGCGCCAGCAGTCTTCGGAGTCAAGAGACCCAGTACTTC.

The CDR3 DNA is TGTGCCAGCAGTACCCGACTAGAAGGTTCCAATGAGCAGTTCTTC. It yields the protein CASSTRLEGSNEQFF. The chain combines TRBV28 with TRBJ2-1; tentatively, D is TRBD2 (6 bases). This CDR3 comprises 15 residues. From germline, CDR1 is MDHEN and CDR2 SYDVKM. V gave up 5 bases and J gave up 6 bases, with 17 bases separating them.

CDR3 bases: TGTGCCAGCAGCTCGAACCCAGGGACACTTACAGATACGCAGTATTTT. Protein: CASSSNPGTLTDTQYF. The gene calls are TRBV7-9 and TRBJ2-3; D might be TRBD1 (6 bases). V was trimmed by 4 bases and J by 3 bases, leaving 17 bases between them. Germline CDR1 SEHNR, CDR2 FQNEAQ (reference sequence). The CDR3 length is 16 residues.

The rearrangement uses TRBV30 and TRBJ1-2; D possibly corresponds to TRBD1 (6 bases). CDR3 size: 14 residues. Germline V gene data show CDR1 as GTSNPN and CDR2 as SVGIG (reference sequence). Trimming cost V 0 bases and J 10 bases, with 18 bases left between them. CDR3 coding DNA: TGTGCCTGGAGTGTATCGGGACACCACCGGTTCTACACCTTC. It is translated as CAWSVSGHHRFYTF.

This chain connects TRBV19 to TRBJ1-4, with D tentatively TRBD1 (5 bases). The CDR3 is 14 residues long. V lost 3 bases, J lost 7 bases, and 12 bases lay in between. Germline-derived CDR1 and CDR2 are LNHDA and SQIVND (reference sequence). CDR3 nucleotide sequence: TGTGCCAGTAGTATGCGTCAGGGTGGTGAAAAACTGTTTTTT. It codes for CASSMRQGGEKLFF.

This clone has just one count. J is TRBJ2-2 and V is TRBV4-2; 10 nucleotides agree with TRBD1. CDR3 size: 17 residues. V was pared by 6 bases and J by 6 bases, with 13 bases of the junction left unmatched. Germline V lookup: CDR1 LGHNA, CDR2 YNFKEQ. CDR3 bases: TGTGCCAGCAGATCGATTACGGGGACAGGGGTGGCCGGGGAGCTGTTTTTT. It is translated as CASRSITGTGVAGELFF.

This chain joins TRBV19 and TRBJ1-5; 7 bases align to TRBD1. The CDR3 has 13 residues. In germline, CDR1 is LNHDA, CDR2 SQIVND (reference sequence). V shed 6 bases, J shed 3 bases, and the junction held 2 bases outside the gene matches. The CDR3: CASRGQINQPQHF. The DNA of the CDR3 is TGTGCCAGTAGGGGACAGATCAATCAGCCCCAGCATTTT.

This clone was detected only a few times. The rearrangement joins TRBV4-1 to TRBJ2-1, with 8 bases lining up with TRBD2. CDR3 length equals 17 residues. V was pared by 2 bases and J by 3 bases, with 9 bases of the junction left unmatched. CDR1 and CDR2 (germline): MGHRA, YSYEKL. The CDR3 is CASSQRGGGRSYNEQFF. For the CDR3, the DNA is TGCGCCAGCAGCCAAAGAGGTGGCGGGAGGAGCTACAATGAGCAGTTCTTC.

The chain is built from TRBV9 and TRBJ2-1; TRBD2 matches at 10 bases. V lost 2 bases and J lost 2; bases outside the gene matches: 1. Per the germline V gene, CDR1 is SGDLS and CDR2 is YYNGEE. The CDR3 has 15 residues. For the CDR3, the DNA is TGTGCCAGCAGCGTTGGGACTAGCGCCTACAATGAGCAGTTCTTC. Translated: CASSVGTSAYNEQFF.

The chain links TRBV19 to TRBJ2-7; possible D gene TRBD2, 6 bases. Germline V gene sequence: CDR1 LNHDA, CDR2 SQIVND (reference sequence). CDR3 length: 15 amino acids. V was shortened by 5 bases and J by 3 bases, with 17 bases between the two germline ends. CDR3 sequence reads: CASSWKLATGYEQYF. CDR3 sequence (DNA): TGTGCCAGTAGTTGGAAGCTAGCGACGGGCTACGAGCAGTACTTC.

CDR3 residues: CASTPSPNTGELFF. DNA for the CDR3: TGTGCCAGCACTCCCTCCCCGAACACCGGGGAGCTGTTTTTT. J is TRBJ2-2 and V is TRBV6-1, with D unresolved. The V and J ends lost 7 bases and 0 bases respectively, with 9 bases between them. This CDR3 spans 14 amino acids. Looked up from germline, CDR1 is MNHNS and CDR2 is SASEGT.

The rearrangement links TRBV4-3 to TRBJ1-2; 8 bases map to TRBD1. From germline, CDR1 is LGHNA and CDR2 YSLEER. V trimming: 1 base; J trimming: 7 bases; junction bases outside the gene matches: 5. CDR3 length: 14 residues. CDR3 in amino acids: CASSQVDRAGGYTF. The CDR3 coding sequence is TGCGCCAGCAGCCAAGTGGACAGGGCTGGTGGCTACACCTTC.

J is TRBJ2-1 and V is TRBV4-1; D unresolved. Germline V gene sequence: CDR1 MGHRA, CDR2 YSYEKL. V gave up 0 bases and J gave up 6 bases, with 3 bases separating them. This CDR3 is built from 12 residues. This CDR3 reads CASSQDSNEQFF. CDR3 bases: TGCGCCAGCAGCCAAGACTCCAATGAGCAGTTCTTC.

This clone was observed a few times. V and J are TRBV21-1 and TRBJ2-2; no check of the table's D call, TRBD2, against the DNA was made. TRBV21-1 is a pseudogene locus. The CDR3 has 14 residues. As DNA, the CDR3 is TGTGCCAGCACCAACGTCGGGATTAAAGGTGAGCTGTTTTTT. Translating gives CASTNVGIKGELFF.

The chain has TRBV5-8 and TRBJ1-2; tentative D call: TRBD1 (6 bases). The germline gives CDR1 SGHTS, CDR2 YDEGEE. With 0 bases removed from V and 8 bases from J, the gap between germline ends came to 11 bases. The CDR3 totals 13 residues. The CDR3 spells CASSLGGGRGYTF. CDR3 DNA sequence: TGTGCCAGCAGCTTGGGCGGGGGGCGCGGCTACACCTTC.

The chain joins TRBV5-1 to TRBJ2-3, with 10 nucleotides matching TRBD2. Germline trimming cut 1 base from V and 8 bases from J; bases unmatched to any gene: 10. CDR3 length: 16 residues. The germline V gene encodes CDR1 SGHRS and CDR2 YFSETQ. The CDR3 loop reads CASSLQPSGSTSTQYF. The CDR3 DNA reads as TGCGCCAGCAGCTTGCAGCCTAGCGGGAGTACGAGTACGCAGTATTTT. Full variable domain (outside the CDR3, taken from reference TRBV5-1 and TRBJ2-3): KAGVTQTPRYLIKTRGQQVTLSCSPISGHRSVSWYQQTPGQGLQFLFEYFSETQRNKGNFPGRFSGRQFSNSRSEMNVSTLELGDSALYLCASSLQPSGSTSTQYFGPGTRLTVL.